The clone carrying this T cell receptor (beta chain) was seen many times. Around 500 ng RNA was reverse transcribed with alpha and beta constant-region primers. Alpha and beta chain libraries were made separately by chain-specific third strand synthesis with multiplexing indices. TCRdb reprocessed the 5' RACE reads with MiXCR, giving one entry per CDR3 protein. The data hold thousands of distinct CDR3 sequences, with around 9.3% observed a single time. Antiretroviral therapy had run roughly three months, about 14 weeks, before follow-up blood collection. All unsorted peripheral T cells were captured because whole blood was used without fractionation. This specimen belongs to a study of HIV-infected patients and healthy controls. Looking at the study overall: After three months of therapy, CD4 counts rose modestly but significantly in about 85% of the 16 patients.

The length of the CDR3 is 17 residues. CDR1 is MNHNY and CDR2 is SVGAGI in the germline V gene (reference sequence). V was trimmed by 2 bases and J by 0 bases, leaving 14 bases between them. Sequencing was performed on blood, taken during antiretroviral therapy. This TCR was recovered from an adult with HIV infection. This sequence joins TRBV6-6 and TRBJ1-5; tentatively, D is TRBD1 (6 bases). CDR3 sequence (DNA): TGTGCCAGCAGTTACGGGCGGGGGACACCTAGCAATCAGCCCCAGCATTTT. Translation: CASSYGRGTPSNQPQHF.